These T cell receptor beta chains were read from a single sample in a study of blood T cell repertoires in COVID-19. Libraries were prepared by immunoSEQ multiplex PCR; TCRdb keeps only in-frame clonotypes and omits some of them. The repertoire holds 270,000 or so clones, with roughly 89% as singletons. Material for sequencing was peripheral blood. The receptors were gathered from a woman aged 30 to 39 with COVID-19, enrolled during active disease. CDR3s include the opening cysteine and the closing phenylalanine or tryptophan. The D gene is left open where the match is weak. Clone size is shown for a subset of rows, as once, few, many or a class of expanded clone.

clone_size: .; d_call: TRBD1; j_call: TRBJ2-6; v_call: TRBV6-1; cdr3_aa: CASSVVRTGLVSGANVLTF; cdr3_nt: TGTGCCAGCAGTGTTGTCCGGACAGGGTTGGTATCTGGGGCCAACGTCCTGACTTTC
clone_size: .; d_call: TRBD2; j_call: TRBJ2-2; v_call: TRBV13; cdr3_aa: CASVHSGGNTGELFF; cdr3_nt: TGTGCCAGTGTCCATAGCGGGGGAAACACCGGGGAGCTGTTTTTT
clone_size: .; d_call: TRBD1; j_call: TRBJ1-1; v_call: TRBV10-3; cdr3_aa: CAISRNRGFVNTEAFF; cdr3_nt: TGTGCCATCAGTAGGAACAGGGGGTTCGTGAACACTGAAGCTTTCTTT
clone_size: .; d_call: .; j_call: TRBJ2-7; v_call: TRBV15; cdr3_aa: CATSRALMLEQYF; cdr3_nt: TGTGCCACCAGCAGAGCGCTAATGCTCGAGCAGTACTTC
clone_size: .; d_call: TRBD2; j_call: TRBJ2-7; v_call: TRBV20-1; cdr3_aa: CSAAGGEQYF; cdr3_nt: TGCAGTGCGGCGGGGGGAGAGCAGTACTTC
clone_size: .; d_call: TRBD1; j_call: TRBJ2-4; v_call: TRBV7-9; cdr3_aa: CASRPPGGEAKNIQYF; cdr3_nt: TGTGCCAGCCGCCCCCCAGGGGGCGAGGCCAAAAACATTCAGTACTTC
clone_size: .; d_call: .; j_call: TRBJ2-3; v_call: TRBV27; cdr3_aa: CASSNYNTQYF; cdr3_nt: TGTGCCAGCAGCAACTACAATACGCAGTATTTT
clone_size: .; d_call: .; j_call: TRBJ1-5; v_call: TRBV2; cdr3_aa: CASSFLTVGQPQHF; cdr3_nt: TGTGCCAGCAGTTTTTTGACAGTTGGACAGCCCCAGCATTTT
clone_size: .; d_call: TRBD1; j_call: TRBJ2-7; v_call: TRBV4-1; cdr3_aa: CASSQYPGQGGLEQYF; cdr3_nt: TGCGCCAGCAGCCAGTACCCGGGACAGGGAGGCTTAGAGCAGTACTTC
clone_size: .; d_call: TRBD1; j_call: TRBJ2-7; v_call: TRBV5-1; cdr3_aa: CASSPDRAKQYF; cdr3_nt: TGCGCCAGCAGCCCAGACAGGGCTAAGCAGTACTTC
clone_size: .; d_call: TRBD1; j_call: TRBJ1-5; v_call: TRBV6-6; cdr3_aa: CASSYFGTGSNQPQHF; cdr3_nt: TGTGCCAGCAGTTACTTCGGGACAGGTAGCAATCAGCCCCAGCATTTT
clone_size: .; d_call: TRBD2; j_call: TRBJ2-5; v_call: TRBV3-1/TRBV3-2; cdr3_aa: CASSQRLALNQETQYF; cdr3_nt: TGTGCCAGCAGCCAGCGACTAGCGCTTAACCAAGAGACCCAGTACTTC
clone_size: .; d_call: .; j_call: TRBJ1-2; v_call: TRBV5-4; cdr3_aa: CASSLGTLLNYGYTF; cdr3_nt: TGTGCCAGCAGCTTGGGGACACTACTCAACTATGGCTACACCTTC
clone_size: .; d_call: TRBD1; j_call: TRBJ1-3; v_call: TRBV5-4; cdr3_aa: CASSFQGAGNTIYF; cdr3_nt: TGTGCCAGCAGCTTCCAGGGGGCGGGAAACACCATATATTTT
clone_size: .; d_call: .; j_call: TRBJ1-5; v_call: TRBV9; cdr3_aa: CASSGGPGRGNQPQHF; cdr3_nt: TGTGCCAGCAGCGGGGGCCCTGGGAGGGGCAATCAGCCCCAGCATTTT
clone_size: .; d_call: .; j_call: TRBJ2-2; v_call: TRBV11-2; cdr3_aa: CASSLDARGFGELFF; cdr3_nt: TGTGCCAGCAGCTTAGACGCCCGAGGCTTCGGGGAGCTGTTTTTT
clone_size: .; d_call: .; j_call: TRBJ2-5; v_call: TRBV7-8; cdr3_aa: CASSPTPGETQYF; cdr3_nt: TGTGCCAGCAGCCCCACCCCGGGAGAGACCCAGTACTTC
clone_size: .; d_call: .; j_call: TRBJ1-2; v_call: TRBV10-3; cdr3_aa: CAISEPGLSYGYTF; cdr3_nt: TGTGCCATCAGTGAGCCGGGTCTTTCCTATGGCTACACCTTC
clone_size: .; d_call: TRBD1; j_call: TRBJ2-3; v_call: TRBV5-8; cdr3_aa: CASSLSGTGASDTQYF; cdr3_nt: TGTGCCAGCAGCTTGAGCGGGACAGGGGCCTCAGATACGCAGTATTTT
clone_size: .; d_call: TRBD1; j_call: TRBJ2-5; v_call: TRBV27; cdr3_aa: CASLGTGENGETQYF; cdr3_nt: TGTGCCAGCCTAGGGACAGGGGAAAATGGAGAGACCCAGTACTTC
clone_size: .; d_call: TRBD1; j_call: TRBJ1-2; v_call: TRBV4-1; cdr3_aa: CASSHRTGDYGYTF; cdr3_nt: TGCGCCAGCAGCCATCGGACAGGGGATTATGGCTACACCTTC
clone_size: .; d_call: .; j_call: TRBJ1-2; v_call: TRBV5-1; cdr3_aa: CASSFGSENGYTF; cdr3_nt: TGCGCCAGCAGCTTCGGGAGTGAAAATGGCTACACCTTC
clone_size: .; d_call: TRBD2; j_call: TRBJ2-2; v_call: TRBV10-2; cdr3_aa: CASRSGPSSGGVYTGELFF; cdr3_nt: TGCGCCAGCAGAAGTGGGCCGTCTAGCGGGGGGGTATACACCGGGGAGCTGTTTTTT
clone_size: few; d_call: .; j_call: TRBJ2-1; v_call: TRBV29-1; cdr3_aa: CSPPQEQFF; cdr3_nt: TGCAGCCCCCCGCAGGAGCAGTTCTTC
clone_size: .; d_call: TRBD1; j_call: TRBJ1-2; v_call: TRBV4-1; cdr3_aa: CASSQLSIGTGPEDYGYTF; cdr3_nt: TGCGCCAGCAGCCAGTTGTCGATTGGGACAGGGCCCGAGGACTATGGCTACACCTTC
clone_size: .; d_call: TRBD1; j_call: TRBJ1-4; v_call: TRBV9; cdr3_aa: CASSSTGVRLFF; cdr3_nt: TGTGCCAGCAGCTCGACAGGGGTCCGACTGTTTTTT
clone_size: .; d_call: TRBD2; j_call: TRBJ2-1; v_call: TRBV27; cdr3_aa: CASTTGGLAPIEQFF; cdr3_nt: TGTGCCAGCACCACCGGGGGACTAGCCCCTATTGAGCAGTTCTTC
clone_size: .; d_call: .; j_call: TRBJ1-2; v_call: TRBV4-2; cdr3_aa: CASSQDPVRDGYTF; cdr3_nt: TGTGCCAGCAGCCAAGATCCGGTTCGGGATGGCTACACCTTC
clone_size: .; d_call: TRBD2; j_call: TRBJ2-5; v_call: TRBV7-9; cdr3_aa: CASSWGLAGVYQETQYF; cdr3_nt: TGTGCCAGCAGCTGGGGACTAGCGGGCGTATACCAAGAGACCCAGTACTTC
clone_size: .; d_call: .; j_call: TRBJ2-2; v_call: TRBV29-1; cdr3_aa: CSVSQGGADTGELFF; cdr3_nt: TGCAGCGTTAGTCAAGGAGGGGCGGACACCGGGGAGCTGTTTTTT
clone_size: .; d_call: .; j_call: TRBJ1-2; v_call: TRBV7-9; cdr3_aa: CASSARGPYGYTF; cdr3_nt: TGTGCCAGCAGCGCTAGGGGTCCCTATGGCTACACCTTC
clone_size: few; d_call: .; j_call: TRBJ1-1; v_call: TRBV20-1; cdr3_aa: CSAMAGTEAFF; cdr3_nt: TGCAGTGCTATGGCGGGCACTGAAGCTTTCTTT
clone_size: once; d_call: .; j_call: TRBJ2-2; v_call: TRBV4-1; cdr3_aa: CASSQDRLRNTGELFF; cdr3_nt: TGCGCCAGCAGCCAAGACAGACTTCGTAACACCGGGGAGCTGTTTTTT
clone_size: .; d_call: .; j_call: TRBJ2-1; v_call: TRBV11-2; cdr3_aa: CASSLGSSYNEQFF; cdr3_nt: TGTGCCAGCAGCTTAGGAAGCTCTTACAATGAGCAGTTCTTC
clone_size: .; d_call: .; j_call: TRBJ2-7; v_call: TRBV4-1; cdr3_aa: CASSQGTLSSYEQYF; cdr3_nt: TGCGCCAGCAGCCAAGGAACTCTAAGCTCCTACGAGCAGTACTTC
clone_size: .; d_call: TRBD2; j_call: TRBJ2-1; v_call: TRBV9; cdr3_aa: CASSVGADGRGEQFF; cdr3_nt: TGTGCCAGCAGCGTAGGGGCCGATGGGCGGGGGGAGCAGTTCTTC
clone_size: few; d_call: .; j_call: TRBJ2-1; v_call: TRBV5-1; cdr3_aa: CASRQTSRYEQFF; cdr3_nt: TGCGCCAGCAGACAGACTAGTAGGTATGAGCAGTTCTTC
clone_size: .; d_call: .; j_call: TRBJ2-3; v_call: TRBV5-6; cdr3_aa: CASSFSVRSTDTQYF; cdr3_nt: TGTGCCAGCAGCTTCTCCGTCCGTAGCACAGATACGCAGTATTTT
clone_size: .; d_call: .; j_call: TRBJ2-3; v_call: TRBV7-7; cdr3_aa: CASSPTTSVSDTQYF; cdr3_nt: TGTGCCAGCAGCCCAACTACCTCCGTATCTGATACGCAGTATTTT
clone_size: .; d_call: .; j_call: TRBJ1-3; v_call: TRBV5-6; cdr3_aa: CASSYSGDYSGNTIYF; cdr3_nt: TGTGCCAGCAGTTACTCAGGGGACTACTCTGGAAACACCATATATTTT
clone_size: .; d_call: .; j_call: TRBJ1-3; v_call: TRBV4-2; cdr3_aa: CASSQELGALRGNTIYF; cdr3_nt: TGTGCCAGCAGCCAAGAATTGGGGGCCTTGAGGGGAAACACCATATATTTT
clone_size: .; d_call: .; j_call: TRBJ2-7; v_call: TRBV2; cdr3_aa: CASVGGGFEQYF; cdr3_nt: TGTGCCAGCGTGGGGGGGGGCTTCGAGCAGTACTTC
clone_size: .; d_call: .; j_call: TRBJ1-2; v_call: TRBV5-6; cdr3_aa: CASSFPGYYGYTF; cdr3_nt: TGTGCCAGCAGCTTTCCGGGGTACTATGGCTACACCTTC
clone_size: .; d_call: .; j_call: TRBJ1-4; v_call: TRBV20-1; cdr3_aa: CSASSSQSEKLFF; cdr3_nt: TGCAGTGCTAGTTCGTCACAATCTGAAAAACTGTTTTTT
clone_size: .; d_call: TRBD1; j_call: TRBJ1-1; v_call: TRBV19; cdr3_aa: CASSIQGAEAFF; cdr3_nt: TGTGCCAGTAGTATTCAGGGGGCGGAAGCTTTCTTT
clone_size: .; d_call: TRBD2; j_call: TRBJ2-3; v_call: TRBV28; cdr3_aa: CASSPPGLGEGTQYF; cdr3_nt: TGTGCCAGCAGTCCTCCGGGACTAGGGGAAGGTACGCAGTATTTT
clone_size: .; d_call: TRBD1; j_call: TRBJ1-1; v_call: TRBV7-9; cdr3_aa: CASSGGTEAFF; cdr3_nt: TGTGCCAGCTCAGGGGGCACTGAAGCTTTCTTT
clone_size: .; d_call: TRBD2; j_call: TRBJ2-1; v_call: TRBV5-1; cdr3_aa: CASTPLSGETSGSLGNEQFF; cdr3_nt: TGCGCCAGCACCCCCTTAAGCGGGGAGACTAGCGGGTCCTTGGGGAATGAGCAGTTCTTC
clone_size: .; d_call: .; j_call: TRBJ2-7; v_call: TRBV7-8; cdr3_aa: CASSLVSHEQYF; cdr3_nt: TGTGCCAGCAGCTTAGTCAGTCACGAGCAGTACTTC
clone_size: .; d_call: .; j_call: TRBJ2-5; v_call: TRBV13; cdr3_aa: CASSLIRGIQETQYF; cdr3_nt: TGTGCCAGCAGCTTAATCAGGGGCATCCAAGAGACCCAGTACTTC
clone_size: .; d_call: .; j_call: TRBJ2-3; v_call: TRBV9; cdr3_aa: CASSYIPPDTQYF; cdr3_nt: TGTGCCAGCAGTTATATCCCCCCAGATACGCAGTATTTT
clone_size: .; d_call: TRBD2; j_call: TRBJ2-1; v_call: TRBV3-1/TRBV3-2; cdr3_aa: CASSEESGGAVYNEQFF; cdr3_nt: TGTGCCAGCAGCGAGGAGAGCGGGGGGGCCGTCTACAATGAGCAGTTCTTC
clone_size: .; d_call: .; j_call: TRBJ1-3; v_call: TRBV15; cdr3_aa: CATRAEGSLFKNTIYF; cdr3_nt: TGTGCCACCCGGGCAGAGGGAAGCCTTTTTAAAAACACCATATATTTT
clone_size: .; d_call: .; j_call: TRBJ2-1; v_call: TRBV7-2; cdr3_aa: CASSYPGLGTYNEQFF; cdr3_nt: TGTGCCAGCAGCTACCCGGGACTGGGAACATACAATGAGCAGTTCTTC
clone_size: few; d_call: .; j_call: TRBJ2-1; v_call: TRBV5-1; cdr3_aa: CASSLERESSYNEQFF; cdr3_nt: TGCGCCAGCAGCTTGGAACGGGAAAGCTCCTACAATGAGCAGTTCTTC